This T cell receptor beta chain was sequenced during a study of T-cell memory formation after mild COVID-19. Findings of the study overall: The authors did not confirm SARS-CoV-2 specificity of second-wave clones peaking day 37. The study found contracting CD4+ clones mainly in CM and EM and contracting CD8+ clones in EMRA. Clones contracting day 15 to 85 were balanced CD4/CD8; later expanders leaned CD4+.

CDR3 length: 16 residues. Germline V gene data show CDR1 as SGHVS and CDR2 as FNYEAQ. A few counts support this clonotype. The antigen is unknown. Mismatch with germline at one junction end may stem from a read error. TCR alpha and TCR beta cDNA libraries carrying sample barcodes and UMIs came from 5'RACE with constant-segment primers. MiXCR, applied by TCRdb to the 5' RACE reads, yields one record per CDR3 protein. The sample carries about 340,000 distinct CDR3 sequences, 10% to 15% recorded once. The clonotype comes from a man between 18 and 29 years old who had mild COVID-19 (a few samples of this study predate the infection). Cell type and time point are not known. The sequenced sample was PBMCs or a T cell subset sorted from them (not recorded which). This chain connects TRBV7-6 to TRBJ2-6; D possibly corresponds to TRBD1 (5 bases). The CDR3 coding sequence is TGTGCCAGCAGCTTAGTACGTGGCTCTGGGGCCAACGTCCTGACTTTT. As protein: CASSLVRGSGANVLTF.